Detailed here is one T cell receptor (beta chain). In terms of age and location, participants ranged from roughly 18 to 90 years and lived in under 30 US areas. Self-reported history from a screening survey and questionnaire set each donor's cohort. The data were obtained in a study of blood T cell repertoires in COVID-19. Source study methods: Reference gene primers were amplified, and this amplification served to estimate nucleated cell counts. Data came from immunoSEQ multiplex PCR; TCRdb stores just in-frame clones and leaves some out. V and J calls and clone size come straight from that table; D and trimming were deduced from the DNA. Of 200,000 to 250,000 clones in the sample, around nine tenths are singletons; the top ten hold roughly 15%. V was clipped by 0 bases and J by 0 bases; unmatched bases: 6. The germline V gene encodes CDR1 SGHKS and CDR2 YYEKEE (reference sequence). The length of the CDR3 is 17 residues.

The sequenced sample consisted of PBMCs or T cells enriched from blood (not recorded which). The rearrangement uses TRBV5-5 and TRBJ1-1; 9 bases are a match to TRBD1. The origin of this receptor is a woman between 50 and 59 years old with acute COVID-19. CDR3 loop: CASSLVVGTGMNTEAFF. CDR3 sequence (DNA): TGTGCCAGCAGCTTGGTGGTTGGGACAGGGATGAACACTGAAGCTTTCTTT.